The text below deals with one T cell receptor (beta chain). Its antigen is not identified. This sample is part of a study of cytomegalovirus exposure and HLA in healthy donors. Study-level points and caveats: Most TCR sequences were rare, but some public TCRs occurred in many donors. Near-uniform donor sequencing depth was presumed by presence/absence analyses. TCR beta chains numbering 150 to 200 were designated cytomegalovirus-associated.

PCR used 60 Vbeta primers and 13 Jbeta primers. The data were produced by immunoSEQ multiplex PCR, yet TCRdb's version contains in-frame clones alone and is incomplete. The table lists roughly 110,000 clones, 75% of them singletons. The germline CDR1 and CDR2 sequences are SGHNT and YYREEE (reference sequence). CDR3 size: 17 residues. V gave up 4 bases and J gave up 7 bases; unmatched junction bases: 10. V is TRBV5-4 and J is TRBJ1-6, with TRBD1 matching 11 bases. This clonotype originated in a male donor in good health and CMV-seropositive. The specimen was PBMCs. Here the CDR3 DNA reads TGTGCCAGCAGCCACCGGGACAGGGGGGATAGGAATTCACCCCTCCACTTT. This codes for CASSHRDRGDRNSPLHF.